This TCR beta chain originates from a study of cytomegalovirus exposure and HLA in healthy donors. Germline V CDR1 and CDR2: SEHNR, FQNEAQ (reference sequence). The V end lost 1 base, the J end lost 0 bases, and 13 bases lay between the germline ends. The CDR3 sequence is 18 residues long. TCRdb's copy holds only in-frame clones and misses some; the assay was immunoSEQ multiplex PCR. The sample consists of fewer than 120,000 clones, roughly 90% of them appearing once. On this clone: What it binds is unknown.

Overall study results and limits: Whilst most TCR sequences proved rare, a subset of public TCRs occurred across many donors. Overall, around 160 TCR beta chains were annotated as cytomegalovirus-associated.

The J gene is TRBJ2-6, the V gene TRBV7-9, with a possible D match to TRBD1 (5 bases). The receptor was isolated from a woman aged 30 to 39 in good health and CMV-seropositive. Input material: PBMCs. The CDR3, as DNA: TGTGCCAGCAGCTTAGTTTCAGGGCCTAGCTCTGGGGCCAACGTCCTGACTTTC. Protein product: CASSLVSGPSSGANVLTF.